This record concerns one T cell receptor (beta chain) sequence. This sample is part of a study of blood T cells in healthy people across ages. Study-level information: Roughly one uniquely barcoded beta molecule per two T cells was captured.

CDR3 length: 13 amino acids. Germline CDR1 and CDR2: SQVTM and ANQGSEA. Between the trimmed V and J ends, which lost 1 base and 5 bases, there was a span of 11 bases. The use of a sample-barcoded 5' primer and a J-beta primer mix characterized a second PCR of about 7 to 12 cycles. TCRdb processed the 5' RACE reads anew with MiXCR; each CDR3 protein has one entry. Of around 1.7 million distinct CDR3 sequences listed, roughly 28% are singletons. V gene TRBV29-1 combines with J gene TRBJ1-2; no clear D. This receptor was identified in a woman in her thirties in good health. Sequenced: blood. CDR3: CSVEVGPGYGYTF. Written as DNA, the CDR3 is TGCAGCGTTGAAGTCGGTCCTGGGTATGGCTACACCTTC.